The 31 T cell receptor beta chains reported below all come from one sample, sequenced in a study of T cells in Graves' hyperthyroidism and ophthalmopathy. From RNA transcripts, TCR beta CDR3 regions were amplified. When the TCR CDR3 underwent first-round RT-PCR, the HTBI primer set was used. TCRdb analysed the multiplex PCR reads with MiXCR anew, one entry per CDR3 protein. This sample carries 500,000 to 800,000 distinct CDR3 sequences, 14% of them seen once, and the ten largest clones take 9.5% to 15%. Sequencing input: blood. The receptors come from a woman aged 50 to 65 with Graves' ophthalmopathy.

At least ten counts were recorded for this clonotype. The chain carries TRBV12-3 or TRBV12-4 and TRBJ1-2, with D unresolved. The CDR3 runs 14 residues. V lost 0 bases to trimming and J lost 1 base, with 6 bases between them. The CDR3 here is CASSLAPGNYGYTF. The CDR3 DNA follows: TGTGCCAGCAGTTTAGCTCCGGGTAACTATGGCTACACCTTC.

The V and J genes are TRBV28 and TRBJ2-5; TRBD1 matches 11 bases. Trimming cost V 7 bases and J 7 bases; bases outside gene matches: 11. Germline-derived CDR1 and CDR2 are MDHEN and SYDVKM. The CDR3 length is 15 residues. CDR3 DNA: TGTGCCAGCAACGAGGACAGGGGGCTTATCGGGACCCAGTACTTC. Translated: CASNEDRGLIGTQYF.

V is TRBV29-1 and J is TRBJ2-2; the match to TRBD2 covers 8 bases. The CDR3 covers 15 residues. Unmatched junction bases numbered 6, after V lost 4 bases and J lost 2 bases. Germline values: CDR1 SQVTM, CDR2 ANQGSEA. The CDR3 sequence: CSVVPGGFNTGELFF. CDR3 nucleotide sequence: TGCAGCGTTGTGCCGGGGGGGTTTAACACCGGGGAGCTGTTTTTT.

This clonotype was recorded many times. The chain links TRBV10-3 to TRBJ1-2; no reliable D call. Looked up from germline, CDR1 is ENHRY and CDR2 is SYGVKD. CDR3 length: 13 residues. V was shortened by 10 bases and J by 7 bases, with 19 bases between the two germline ends. CDR3 DNA sequence: TGTGCCACGAATCAACAACAAACTCGTGGCTACACCTTC. It codes for CATNQQQTRGYTF.

In this sample, this clonotype turned up many times. The chain couples TRBV7-8 to TRBJ2-5; D is unclear. V lost 7 bases and J lost 5, with 11 bases in between. Germline CDR1 reads SGHVS; CDR2 reads FQNEAQ. The CDR3 runs to 12 residues. CDR3 sequence: CASNNEWETQYF. CDR3 DNA sequence: TGTGCCAGCAACAACGAGTGGGAGACCCAGTACTTC.

This clonotype was picked up many times. The chain couples TRBV12-5 to TRBJ2-7, with D perhaps matching TRBD1 (6 bases). The CDR3 covers 13 residues. CDR1 and CDR2 from the germline V gene are LGHNT and FRNRAP. Trimming removed 2 bases at V and 2 bases at J, with 7 bases between. CDR3 sequence: CASGLNRAYEQYF. The CDR3 coding sequence is TGTGCTAGTGGTTTGAACAGGGCCTACGAGCAGTACTTC.

V is TRBV4-1 and J is TRBJ2-3, with D perhaps TRBD1 (5 bases). Germline V lookup: CDR1 MGHRA, CDR2 YSYEKL. This CDR3 spans 14 amino acids. V was trimmed by 1 base and J by 3 bases, leaving 8 bases between them. The CDR3 spells CASSQVRGTDTQYF. The CDR3 DNA follows: TGCGCCAGCAGCCAAGTAAGGGGAACAGATACGCAGTATTTT.

Notes on this clonotype: A much larger clonotype is one base distant, so this may be a read error. The gene calls are TRBV6-2 or TRBV6-3 and TRBJ1-1; D gene uncertain. The germline V gene encodes CDR1 MNHEY and CDR2 SVGEGT. This CDR3 has 14 amino acids. CDR3 nucleotides: TGTGCCAACAGTTACCGGATTGGGGACACTGAAGCTTTCTTT. Encoded protein: CANSYRIGDTEAFF.

This clonotype showed up just a few times. The chain combines TRBV29-1 with TRBJ2-7, with 10 bases lining up with TRBD1. Germline lookup yields CDR1 SQVTM and CDR2 ANQGSEA. CDR3 length: 13 amino acids. The ends lost 4 bases at V and 5 bases at J; junction bases unmatched: 5. CDR3: CSVVGTGVDEQYF. The CDR3 DNA is TGCAGCGTTGTAGGGACAGGGGTCGACGAGCAGTACTTC.

This clonotype was observed at least ten times. This chain uses TRBV20-1 with TRBJ1-5; possible D gene TRBD1, 6 bases. CDR1 DFQATT and CDR2 SNEGSKA come from the germline V gene (reference sequence). V lost 5 bases, J lost 3 bases, and 8 bases lay in between. The CDR3 consists of 12 residues. The CDR3 loop reads CSARDNNQPQHF. In nucleotides, the CDR3 is TGCAGTGCTCGGGACAACAATCAGCCCCAGCATTTT.

The chain joins TRBV11-2 to TRBJ2-5; D is unclear. The CDR3 length is 13 residues. Germline V gives CDR1 SGHAT, CDR2 FQNNGV. With 6 bases removed from V and 4 bases from J, the gap between germline ends came to 12 bases. CDR3 in DNA: TGTGCCAGCAGGCACCCCGGTGGAGAGACCCAGTACTTC. Its protein product is CASRHPGGETQYF.

This chain uses TRBV29-1 with TRBJ1-4, with TRBD1 as a possible D gene (5 bases). V was pared by 4 bases and J by 5 bases, with 14 bases between. The CDR3 has 14 residues. Germline V lookup: CDR1 SQVTM, CDR2 ANQGSEA. Here the CDR3 reads CSVGIGVLNEKLFF. The CDR3 DNA follows: TGCAGCGTTGGAATAGGGGTGCTCAATGAAAAACTGTTTTTT.

This clonotype was detected once. The chain carries TRBV20-1 and TRBJ2-7; 7 nucleotides line up with TRBD2. V shed 3 bases and J 7 bases; nucleotides not matched to a gene: 18. Germline V gives CDR1 DFQATT, CDR2 SNEGSKA (reference sequence). The CDR3 extends over 16 amino acids. The CDR3 region is CSASFFPASGAWEQYF. The CDR3 DNA reads as TGCAGTGCTAGTTTTTTCCCGGCTAGCGGAGCTTGGGAGCAGTACTTC.

This clonotype showed up many times. The chain carries TRBV7-2 and TRBJ1-1; D possibly corresponds to TRBD1 (5 bases). The germline V and J ends were trimmed by 3 bases and 4 bases, with 9 bases remaining between them. This CDR3 has 13 amino acids. Germline V gene lookup returns CDR1 SGHTA and CDR2 FQGNSA. The CDR3 here is CASSFKRGTEAFF. The CDR3 DNA reads TGTGCCAGCAGCTTTAAGAGGGGCACTGAAGCTTTCTTT.

This clonotype was seen at least ten times. The rearrangement joins TRBV5-1 to TRBJ1-2, with D possibly matching TRBD1 (6 bases). The V end lost 4 bases, the J end lost 1 base, and 11 bases lay between the germline ends. The CDR3 totals 14 residues. From germline, CDR1 is SGHRS and CDR2 YFSETQ. The CDR3 reads CASSGGQINYGYTF. CDR3 in DNA: TGCGCCAGCAGCGGTGGACAGATTAACTATGGCTACACCTTC.

The table lists this clonotype with many counts. The chain employs TRBV30 and TRBJ2-1; D gene unclear. Trimming pared 0 bases from V and 6 bases from J, leaving 9 bases between. Per the germline V gene, CDR1 is GTSNPN and CDR2 is SVGIG (reference sequence). The CDR3 loop spans 13 amino acids. DNA of the CDR3: TGTGCCTGGAGTGTACTCGAGAGCAATGAGCAGTTCTTC. The encoded protein is CAWSVLESNEQFF.

This clonotype has a handful of counts. The V gene is TRBV5-1, the J gene TRBJ2-2, with D maybe TRBD1 (6 bases). In germline, CDR1 is SGHRS, CDR2 YFSETQ. This CDR3 comprises 19 residues. V was cut by 0 bases and J by 3 bases, with 21 bases left in between. CDR3 residues: CASSLASLVYREDTGELFF. The DNA for the CDR3 is TGCGCCAGCAGCTTGGCCTCTTTGGTGTACAGGGAAGACACCGGGGAGCTGTTTTTT.

This clonotype was seen a few times. The rearrangement links TRBV6-1 to TRBJ1-1; tentative D call: TRBD1 (5 bases). Germline loops: CDR1 MNHNS, CDR2 SASEGT. This CDR3 spans 15 amino acids. V was clipped by 2 bases and J by 1 base, with 11 bases between them. The CDR3 here is CASSEIDGGNTEAFF. As DNA, the CDR3 is TGTGCCAGCAGTGAAATTGACGGGGGGAACACTGAAGCTTTCTTT.

This clonotype occurred a few times. In DNA, the CDR3 is TGTGCCAGCAGTTACTCTGTGGGACAGCTCACAGATACGCAGTATTTT. The encoded protein is CASSYSVGQLTDTQYF. This sequence joins TRBV6-5 and TRBJ2-3; the match to TRBD1 covers 7 bases. The CDR3 contains 16 residues. V lost 0 bases to trimming and J lost 2 bases; unmatched junction nucleotides: 5. Germline lookup yields CDR1 MNHEY and CDR2 SVGAGI.

This clonotype was observed at least ten times. Written as DNA, the CDR3 is TGTGCCAGCAGTTTTAGGGGCCTCCGGGAGACCCAGTACTTC. This encodes CASSFRGLRETQYF. This chain joins TRBV12-3 or TRBV12-4 and TRBJ2-5, with D maybe TRBD1 (5 bases). The length of the CDR3 is 14 residues. V lost 3 bases and J 5 bases, leaving 13 bases between the germline ends.

There are many counts of this clonotype. This sequence joins TRBV7-9 and TRBJ1-2; D ambiguous. CDR1 is SEHNR, CDR2 FQNEAQ, per germline (reference sequence). Trimming left V 3 bases short and J 4 bases short, with 12 bases between. CDR3 length equals 14 residues. The CDR3 region is CASSFDLLAYGYTF. The CDR3 nucleotides read TGTGCCAGCAGCTTCGACCTACTTGCCTATGGCTACACCTTC.

This clonotype was detected ten times or more. This rearrangement joins TRBV9 to TRBJ2-7, with 7 bases that match TRBD2. The CDR3 runs to 15 residues. The trim removed 0 bases at V and 5 bases at J, leaving 8 bases unmatched. From germline, CDR1 is SGDLS and CDR2 YYNGEE. This CDR3 reads CASSVGGRGLDEQYF. The DNA of the CDR3 is TGTGCCAGCAGCGTAGGGGGGAGGGGACTTGACGAGCAGTACTTC.

This clonotype was detected a few times. V is TRBV20-1 and J is TRBJ2-5; 10 bases agree with TRBD2. Germline V lookup: CDR1 DFQATT, CDR2 SNEGSKA (reference sequence). V shed 0 bases, J shed 2 bases, and the junction held 15 bases outside the gene matches. The CDR3 consists of 19 residues. Here the CDR3 reads CSARDELAGPYGGQETQYF. CDR3 sequence (DNA): TGCAGTGCTAGAGATGAACTAGCGGGACCCTACGGAGGACAAGAGACCCAGTACTTC.

In its sample, this clonotype was seen a few times. The chain recombines TRBV9 with TRBJ2-1; TRBD2 aligns across 7 bases. V was clipped by 7 bases and J by 3 bases; unmatched bases: 7. The CDR3 spans 14 residues. Germline values: CDR1 SGDLS, CDR2 YYNGEE. The CDR3 nucleotides read TGTGCCAGCGCGGGAGCGGACATCTACAATGAGCAGTTCTTC. Translating gives CASAGADIYNEQFF.

V usage is TRBV5-1 and J usage is TRBJ2-3; D perhaps matches TRBD1 (6 bases). CDR1 and CDR2 (germline): SGHRS, YFSETQ. CDR3 length: 13 residues. V was shortened by 2 bases and J by 11 bases, with 15 bases between the two germline ends. The CDR3 nucleotides read TGCGCCAGCAGCTTTAACAGGGAAACATTGCAGTATTTT. It yields the protein CASSFNRETLQYF. Complete variable domain (other parts from reference TRBV5-1 and TRBJ2-3): KAGVTQTPRYLIKTRGQQVTLSCSPISGHRSVSWYQQTPGQGLQFLFEYFSETQRNKGNFPGRFSGRQFSNSRSEMNVSTLELGDSALYLCASSFNRETLQYFGPGTRLTVL.

The V call is TRBV20-1, the J call TRBJ2-6, with 7 nucleotides matching TRBD1. The CDR3 has 15 residues. The junction had 5 bases not matched to a gene; V was cut back by 6 bases and J by 0 bases. The germline V gene has CDR1 DFQATT and CDR2 SNEGSKA (reference sequence). Written as DNA, the CDR3 is TGCAGTGCACGACAGGGTAACTCTGGGGCCAACGTCCTGACTTTC. Encoded protein: CSARQGNSGANVLTF.

The genes are TRBV27 and TRBJ1-5, with D unclear. The CDR3 is 14 amino acids. Germline lookup yields CDR1 MNHEY and CDR2 SMNVEV (reference sequence). The V and J ends lost 0 bases and 6 bases respectively, with 9 bases between them. The DNA for the CDR3 is TGTGCCAGCAGTTTATCGGGGTCGGGTCAGCCCCAGCATTTT. It codes for CASSLSGSGQPQHF.

The chain has TRBV7-9 and TRBJ1-1; maybe TRBD1 (5 bases). The CDR3 totals 16 residues. Trimming took off 1 base at V and 3 bases at J, with 15 bases between the two ends. Germline assignment: CDR1 SEHNR and CDR2 FQNEAQ (reference sequence). CDR3 amino acids: CASSLVAGGGYTEAFF. CDR3 nucleotide sequence: TGTGCCAGCAGCTTAGTAGCGGGGGGAGGGTACACTGAAGCTTTCTTT.

This clonotype was counted ten times or more. The CDR3 loop reads CASIPPRARQTSTDTQYF. In nucleotides, the CDR3 is TGTGCCAGCATCCCCCCTCGAGCCAGACAAACTAGCACAGATACGCAGTATTTT. The gene calls are TRBV28 and TRBJ2-3, with D uncertain. This CDR3 has 18 residues. The germline CDR1 and CDR2 sequences are MDHEN and SYDVKM. Trimming left V 7 bases short and J 0 bases short, with 23 bases between.

This clonotype was found many times. V gene TRBV20-1 combines with J gene TRBJ2-1, with 10 nucleotides matching TRBD2. This CDR3 is 15 amino acids long. With 1 base clipped from V and 4 bases from J, the junction kept 4 bases outside the gene matches. Germline lookup yields CDR1 DFQATT and CDR2 SNEGSKA (reference sequence). The DNA for the CDR3 is TGCAGTGCTAGAGGGACTAGCGGACAATACAATGAGCAGTTCTTC. Its protein product is CSARGTSGQYNEQFF.

This clonotype was recorded many times. V gene TRBV6-1 combines with J gene TRBJ2-3; a possible D gene is TRBD2 (5 bases). Germline V gene data show CDR1 as MNHNS and CDR2 as SASEGT. V lost 4 bases and J lost 3, with 14 bases in between. The CDR3 totals 15 residues. CDR3 sequence (DNA): TGTGCCAGCAGTGTACTTGGACTGGATACAGATACGCAGTATTTT. This codes for CASSVLGLDTDTQYF.